The clone carrying this T cell receptor beta chain showed up many times. Its antigen remains unidentified. Between the trimmed V and J ends, which lost 0 bases and 5 bases, there was a span of 13 bases. The CDR3 runs 15 residues. Germline V gives CDR1 DFQATT, CDR2 SNEGSKA (reference sequence). The data derive from a study of T cells in Graves' hyperthyroidism and ophthalmopathy. Study results and limitations: Researchers found most expanded thyroid clonotypes above 0.001 in blood as well.

The source material, RNA transcripts, was used to amplify TCR beta CDR3 regions. The HTBI primer set drove a first-round RT-PCR of the TCR CDR3. TCRdb processed the multiplex PCR reads anew with MiXCR; each CDR3 protein has one entry. Seen here are more than 350,000 distinct CDR3 sequences, about 14% observed once, and the top ten hold roughly a fifth. The cohort's ophthalmopathy patients, a group with duration under 3 months, had a Clinical Activity Score of at least 3 and a NOSPECS grade of at least 4. The study excluded patients with uncontrolled infection, other autoimmune disease, pregnancy or lactation. Clinicians diagnosed patients from clinical symptoms, serum thyroxine and TRAb, thyroid ultrasound and orbital computed tomography.

This TCR was sampled from a woman younger than 45 with Graves' ophthalmopathy. The genes are TRBV20-1 and TRBJ1-4, with D tentatively TRBD1 (5 bases). Sample: blood. In DNA, the CDR3 is TGCAGTGCTAGAGATGAAACAGGCCTAAATGAAAAACTGTTTTTT. Its translation: CSARDETGLNEKLFF.